A selection of T cell receptor beta chains follows, all from one sample in a study of T-cell reconstitution after alpha-beta-depleted transplantation in children. Via MiXCR, TCRdb re-called the PCR reads, giving one row per CDR3 protein. The sample has about 150,000 distinct CDR3 sequences; around 8.5% are singletons. The sample here was PBMCs, mostly from graft donor cells, taken 180 days after TCRalphabeta/CD19-depleted stem cell transplant. The receptors derive from a female patient under 10 years old who had a stem cell transplant for congenital amegakaryocytic thrombocytopenia, so the T cells may come from the graft donor. The conserved cysteine and the conserved F or W are not part of the CDR3 here. The order of the fields is V gene, clone size, J gene, CDR3 protein. Expanded clones are given a class, and other clones once, few, many or no size at all.

V gene: TRBV20-1; clone size: few; J gene: TRBJ1-1; CDR3 protein: SATGDSINTEAF
V gene: TRBV20-1; clone size: -; J gene: TRBJ2-3; CDR3 protein: SARGGGTQY
V gene: TRBV6-2/TRBV6-3; clone size: -; J gene: TRBJ1-3; CDR3 protein: ASRELGQGSSGNTIY
V gene: TRBV3-1; clone size: -; J gene: TRBJ1-5; CDR3 protein: ASSQGTGGKPQH
V gene: TRBV12-3/TRBV12-4; clone size: few; J gene: TRBJ1-5; CDR3 protein: ASSSSLYSNQPQH
V gene: TRBV3-1; clone size: few; J gene: TRBJ1-3; CDR3 protein: ASSRGTEHGNTIY
V gene: TRBV6-1; clone size: many; J gene: TRBJ1-4; CDR3 protein: ASSEAARTANEKLF
V gene: TRBV4-1; clone size: -; J gene: TRBJ1-2; CDR3 protein: ASSQDQGTLQPYGYT
V gene: TRBV20-1; clone size: many; J gene: TRBJ2-5; CDR3 protein: SAKSLAGAQETQY
V gene: TRBV20-1; clone size: many; J gene: TRBJ2-3; CDR3 protein: SAISESDTQY